The present T cell receptor beta chain was sequenced within a study of human T cells and chemical hapten exposure. Across the whole study: 2% DPC was applied to approximately 2 cm by approximately 2 cm of upper inner arm skin for sensitization.

This clonotype has a count of ten or more. Each CDR3 protein is one row after TCRdb ran MiXCR on the RACE reads. The repertoire holds roughly 86,000 distinct CDR3 sequences, about 10% seen once, with about 2.4% in the top ten. The CDR3 has 14 amino acids. Germline values: CDR1 SGHTA, CDR2 FQGNSA. The germline V and J ends were trimmed by 3 bases and 5 bases, with 11 bases remaining between them. Sample time point: patch test 1, 2 weeks after DPC sensitization. Treatment: therapeutic diphenylcyclopropenone sensitization with weekly scalp DPC. The sequencing used whole blood, collected in connection with sensitization to the hapten diphenylcyclopropenone (DPC). The genes are TRBV7-2 and TRBJ2-4; D uncertain. This clonotype was sampled from a man aged 40-50 years with alopecia areata. Some clones in this sample may be carry-over from other donors' samples. CDR3 in DNA: TGTGCCAGCAGCTTTGGTCAGGCCCAAAACATTCAGTACTTC. It yields the protein CASSFGQAQNIQYF.